Below are 29 T cell receptor beta chains sequenced from a single sample in a study of OX40 agonist ivuxolimab in advanced cancers. The protocol was immunoSEQ multiplex PCR, while the TCRdb copy is restricted to in-frame clones and leaves out a portion. The table lists 86,000 or so clones, about 90% of them singletons, with 2.5% to 3% in the top ten. The specimen was CD4+ or CD8+ T cells sorted from blood, collected in a trial of the OX40 agonist ivuxolimab. The receptors were sampled from an adult with an advanced solid tumor such as melanoma, head and neck, liver or kidney cancer.

For the CDR3, the DNA is TGTGCCAGCAGTGGGACTAGCGGGGTGGGGACCCAGTACTTC. Its protein is CASSGTSGVGTQYF. The chain employs TRBV6-5 and TRBJ2-5; TRBD2 matches 13 bases. The CDR3 is 14 residues long. Germline-derived CDR1 and CDR2 are MNHEY and SVGAGI. After removal of 5 bases from V and 7 bases from J, the junction contained 4 bases not matched to a gene.

The rearrangement links TRBV7-9 to TRBJ2-3; the D gene is possibly TRBD2 (5 bases). This CDR3 contains 12 residues. V lost 5 bases and J 7 bases, leaving 10 bases between the germline ends. Germline assignment: CDR1 SEHNR and CDR2 FQNEAQ (reference sequence). CDR3 in DNA: TGTGCCAGCAGCCGAGAGGGAAATACGCAGTATTTT. This sequence encodes CASSREGNTQYF.

The chain has TRBV5-1 and TRBJ2-7, with D tentatively TRBD2 (6 bases). The CDR3 length is 13 residues. V was shortened by 1 base and J by 5 bases, with 10 bases between the two germline ends. Germline CDR1 reads SGHRS; CDR2 reads YFSETQ. CDR3 in amino acids: CASSLRRDHEQYF. DNA of the CDR3: TGCGCCAGCAGCTTGAGGCGGGACCACGAGCAGTACTTC.

The chain joins TRBV6-5 to TRBJ1-5; D may be TRBD1 (5 bases). Germline V gene lookup returns CDR1 MNHEY and CDR2 SVGAGI. There are 14 residues in the CDR3. Trimming removed 7 bases from V and 5 bases from J, with 15 bases in between. For the CDR3, the DNA is TGTGCCAGCATGACTCACCGAGGGGATCAGCCCCAGCATTTT. Its translation: CASMTHRGDQPQHF.

This clone was detected a few times. The V call is TRBV2, the J call TRBJ1-1; D not resolved. Deletions cut 5 bases from V and 8 bases from J, with 9 bases between. CDR3 size: 11 residues. From germline, CDR1 is SNHLY and CDR2 FYNNEI. The CDR3 here is CASSPYQEAFF. Here the CDR3 DNA reads TGTGCCAGCAGTCCATACCAAGAAGCTTTCTTT.

This chain links TRBV11-2 with TRBJ2-5; 8 bases map to TRBD2. CDR3 length: 18 residues. The V segment lost 5 bases and the J segment 4 bases; nucleotides outside the gene matches: 18. Germline V gives CDR1 SGHAT, CDR2 FQNNGV. CDR3 region: CASSPALVLAGGLETQYF. The CDR3 DNA sequence: TGTGCCAGCAGCCCCGCCCTGGTTTTGGCGGGGGGCCTAGAGACCCAGTACTTC.

The rearrangement links TRBV6-5 to TRBJ2-1; D not certain. This CDR3 has 12 amino acids. With 4 bases removed from V and 10 bases from J, the gap between germline ends came to 11 bases. Germline V gene sequence: CDR1 MNHEY, CDR2 SVGAGI. The CDR3 is CASSSTRVEQFF. The CDR3 DNA reads TGTGCCAGCAGTTCCACAAGGGTCGAGCAGTTCTTC.

This clone appeared a single time. V and J are TRBV15 and TRBJ1-1, with a weak D call TRBD1 (6 bases). Trimming removed 0 bases from V and 7 bases from J, with 12 bases in between. The germline CDR1 and CDR2 sequences are LNHNV and YYDKDF (reference sequence). The CDR3 runs 14 residues. The CDR3 loop is CATSRDWGAGEAFF. The CDR3 DNA follows: TGTGCCACCAGCAGAGATTGGGGGGCCGGTGAAGCTTTCTTT.

The chain carries TRBV28 and TRBJ1-5; D is uncertain. V was clipped by 5 bases and J by 1 base, with 12 bases between them. This CDR3 spans 15 amino acids. CDR1 is MDHEN, CDR2 SYDVKM, per germline. The CDR3 is CASSLSGVSNQPQHF. The CDR3 region has the DNA TGTGCCAGCAGTCTGTCCGGGGTAAGCAATCAGCCCCAGCATTTT. Using reference TRBV28 and TRBJ1-5 for the parts outside the CDR3, the full variable domain is DVKVTQSSRYLVKRTGEKVFLECVQDMDHENMFWYRQDPGLGLRLIYFSYDVKMKEKGDIPEGYSVSREKKERFSLILESASTNQTSMYLCASSLSGVSNQPQHFGDGTRLSIL.

The V gene is TRBV5-1, the J gene TRBJ1-5, with D unclear. This CDR3 has 14 residues. The V gene lost 4 bases and the J gene lost 2 bases, with 10 bases spanning the gap. Germline loops: CDR1 SGHRS, CDR2 YFSETQ. The CDR3 coding sequence is TGCGCCAGCAGCGTGAACGGGGGCAATCAGCCCCAGCATTTT. Protein: CASSVNGGNQPQHF.

The chain carries TRBV5-5 and TRBJ2-3; 7 bases line up with TRBD1. Germline V gene sequence: CDR1 SGHKS, CDR2 YYEKEE (reference sequence). With V trimmed by 3 bases and J by 14 bases, 6 bases remained unmatched. The CDR3 is 11 amino acids. The CDR3 DNA reads as TGTGCCAGCAGCTACCGGGACAGACGGTATTTT. Amino acid sequence: CASSYRDRRYF.

The rearrangement uses TRBV7-2 and TRBJ2-7; D tentatively fits TRBD1 or TRBD2 (5 bases each). This CDR3 has 15 amino acids. Between the trimmed V and J ends, which lost 5 bases and 3 bases, there was a span of 17 bases. Germline V CDR1 and CDR2: SGHTA, FQGNSA. CDR3 DNA sequence: TGTGCCAGCAGCCCGAGCCCGGGGCAGTTCTACGAGCAGTACTTC. It yields the protein CASSPSPGQFYEQYF. Full variable domain (outside the CDR3, taken from reference TRBV7-2 and TRBJ2-7): GAGVSQSPSNKVTEKGKDVELRCDPISGHTALYWYRQSLGQGLEFLIYFQGNSAPDKSGLPSDRFSAERTGGSVSTLTIQRTQQEDSAVYLCASSPSPGQFYEQYFGPGTRLTVT.

V is TRBV10-3 and J is TRBJ1-1; D not resolved. Germline CDR1 and CDR2: ENHRY and SYGVKD. Trimming removed 3 bases at V and 4 bases at J, with 12 bases between. The CDR3 spans 14 residues. This chain's CDR3 is CAISDWEVSTEAFF. The CDR3 nucleotides read TGTGCCATCAGTGACTGGGAGGTAAGCACTGAAGCTTTCTTT.

V usage is TRBV5-1 and J usage is TRBJ1-2; D not resolved. The germline V and J ends were trimmed by 0 bases and 5 bases, with 11 bases remaining between them. The CDR3 is 14 amino acids. Germline V gene data show CDR1 as SGHRS and CDR2 as YFSETQ. The CDR3 spells CASSLEGRPYGYTF. CDR3 in DNA: TGCGCCAGCAGCTTGGAGGGTCGCCCTTATGGCTACACCTTC.

In its sample, this clone was seen once. The chain employs TRBV10-3 and TRBJ1-5; a weak D match, TRBD1 (6 bases). V shed 4 bases and J shed 0 bases, with 19 bases lying between them. Germline V gene lookup returns CDR1 ENHRY and CDR2 SYGVKD. CDR3 size: 18 residues. Here the CDR3 reads CAISAWGLQANSNQPQHF. The CDR3 DNA reads as TGTGCCATCAGTGCTTGGGGGCTTCAAGCGAATAGCAATCAGCCCCAGCATTTT.

The chain uses TRBV30 and TRBJ2-5; 8 bases fit TRBD2. Looked up from germline, CDR1 is GTSNPN and CDR2 is SVGIG (reference sequence). CDR3 length: 14 residues. V lost 4 bases, J lost 5 bases, and 9 bases stayed unmatched. The CDR3 nucleotides are TGTGCCTGGACCGGGAGGGGTGCCCAGGAGACCCAGTACTTC. This encodes CAWTGRGAQETQYF. Full variable domain (missing parts from reference TRBV30 and TRBJ2-5): SQTIHQWPATLVQPVGSPLSLECTVEGTSNPNLYWYRQAAGRGLQLLFYSVGIGQISSEVPQNLSASRPQDRQFILSSKKLLLSDSGFYLCAWTGRGAQETQYFGPGTRLLVL.

This chain links TRBV13 with TRBJ2-7, with 8 bases that match TRBD2. The CDR3 has 15 amino acids. Germline loops: CDR1 PRHDT, CDR2 FYEKMQ (reference sequence). V lost 3 bases, J lost 7 bases, and 11 bases stayed unmatched. The CDR3 DNA follows: TGTGCCAGCAGCTTCGAGCGGGGGATTCGGGGAGAGCAGTACTTC. Translated: CASSFERGIRGEQYF.

The chain is built from TRBV18 and TRBJ2-7, with 7 bases aligning to TRBD2. The junction had 8 bases not matched to a gene; V was cut back by 3 bases and J by 0 bases. Germline V gene lookup returns CDR1 KGHSH and CDR2 LQKENI. CDR3 length: 16 residues. As DNA, the CDR3 is TGTGCCAGCTCACCGGCCGGGACTACGGCCTCCTACGAGCAGTACTTC. As protein: CASSPAGTTASYEQYF.

The chain employs TRBV5-4 and TRBJ1-1, with D hard to call. Germline CDR1 SGHNT, CDR2 YYREEE (reference sequence). This CDR3 has 14 residues. V lost 6 bases, J lost 2 bases, and 14 bases lay in between. This CDR3 reads CASTAGGGNTEAFF. In DNA, the CDR3 is TGTGCCAGCACCGCAGGAGGCGGAAACACTGAAGCTTTCTTT.

The chain employs TRBV19 and TRBJ2-3, with D unclear. CDR3 length equals 13 residues. CDR1 and CDR2 from the germline V gene are LNHDA and SQIVND (reference sequence). Trimming stripped 8 bases from V and 0 bases from J, with 9 bases between. The CDR3 region is CASGELSTDTQYF. CDR3 DNA: TGTGCCAGTGGTGAGCTTAGCACAGATACGCAGTATTTT.

The chain has TRBV7-8 and TRBJ1-5, with 8 bases identical to TRBD1. Germline assignment: CDR1 SGHVS and CDR2 FQNEAQ. After removal of 4 bases from V and 5 bases from J, the junction contained 7 bases not matched to a gene. This CDR3 has 15 amino acids. This CDR3 is CASSSRQGIDQPQHF. The CDR3 DNA reads TGTGCCAGCAGCTCAAGACAGGGGATCGATCAGCCCCAGCATTTT. The full variable domain, rest sourced from reference TRBV7-8 and TRBJ1-5, is GAGVSQSPRYKVAKRGQDVALRCDPISGHVSLFWYQQALGQGPEFLTYFQNEAQLDKSGLPSDRFFAERPEGSVSTLKIQRTQQEDSAVYLCASSSRQGIDQPQHFGDGTRLSIL.

The chain has TRBV5-1 and TRBJ2-3; 11 nucleotides align to TRBD2. The germline V gene has CDR1 SGHRS and CDR2 YFSETQ. J lost 3 bases, V lost 3 bases, and 6 bases had no gene match. This CDR3 has 16 amino acids. The CDR3 sequence: CASSSLTSGNTDTQYF. The CDR3 coding sequence is TGCGCCAGCAGCTCCCTGACTAGCGGGAATACAGATACGCAGTATTTT.

This chain links TRBV2 with TRBJ1-1, with 9 bases fitting TRBD1. Germline CDR1 and CDR2: SNHLY and FYNNEI. V lost 6 bases and J lost 6; bases outside the gene matches: 8. The CDR3 length is 14 residues. CDR3 in amino acids: CASSAGTGKAEAFF. CDR3 bases: TGTGCCAGCAGCGCCGGGACAGGGAAAGCTGAAGCTTTCTTT.

V usage is TRBV2 and J usage is TRBJ1-3; possibly TRBD1 for D (6 bases). V dropped 9 bases and J dropped 11 bases, with 14 bases sitting between them. Germline V gene lookup returns CDR1 SNHLY and CDR2 FYNNEI. CDR3 length: 11 residues. The chain's CDR3 is CASGQPTAIYF. The CDR3, as DNA: TGTGCCAGTGGACAGCCCACAGCCATATATTTT.

DNA of the CDR3: TGTGCCAGTAAGGTGACAGGGGCGGTCGAGCAGTACTTC. It encodes CASKVTGAVEQYF. The chain links TRBV19 to TRBJ2-7, with 8 positions matching TRBD1. The CDR3 runs to 13 residues. V trimming: 7 bases; J trimming: 6 bases; junction bases outside the gene matches: 8. Looked up from germline, CDR1 is LNHDA and CDR2 is SQIVND (reference sequence).

V is TRBV18 and J is TRBJ2-2; D might be TRBD1 or TRBD2, each matching 5 bases. CDR3 length: 16 amino acids. Germline V gene lookup returns CDR1 KGHSH and CDR2 LQKENI. V lost 0 bases, J lost 5 bases, and 13 bases lay in between. CDR3 protein: CASSPPQQDSTGELFF. CDR3 nucleotide sequence: TGTGCCAGCTCACCACCTCAACAGGACTCTACCGGGGAGCTGTTTTTT.

The chain carries TRBV2 and TRBJ2-7; no definite D call. V lost 3 bases to trimming and J lost 0 bases, with 9 bases between them. This CDR3 is built from 14 residues. The V gene's germline CDR1 is SNHLY and CDR2 FYNNEI. The CDR3 reads CASSDLVDSYEQYF. CDR3 coding DNA: TGTGCCAGCAGTGACTTGGTGGACTCCTACGAGCAGTACTTC.

The chain is built from TRBV18 and TRBJ1-4, with D possibly TRBD1 on 5 matching bases. V gave up 5 bases and J gave up 1 base, with 8 bases separating them. This CDR3 has 14 amino acids. Germline V gives CDR1 KGHSH, CDR2 LQKENI. The CDR3 nucleotides are TGTGCCAGCTCAGAGGGGAGAACTAATGAAAAACTGTTTTTT. Its translation: CASSEGRTNEKLFF. Full variable domain (rest looked up from reference TRBV18 and TRBJ1-4): NAGVMQNPRHLVRRRGQEARLRCSPMKGHSHVYWYRQLPEEGLKFMVYLQKENIIDESGMPKERFSAEFPKEGPSILRIQQVVRGDSAAYFCASSEGRTNEKLFFGSGTQLSVL.

The chain links TRBV2 to TRBJ1-2; D may be TRBD1 (5 bases). CDR3 size: 14 residues. Germline V gene data show CDR1 as SNHLY and CDR2 as FYNNEI. Trimming pared 6 bases from V and 2 bases from J, leaving 13 bases between. CDR3 loop: CASSLSDKNYGYTF. Here the CDR3 DNA reads TGTGCCAGCAGCCTCTCGGACAAAAACTATGGCTACACCTTC.